This T cell receptor (beta chain) was identified during a study of cytomegalovirus exposure and HLA in healthy donors. From germline, CDR1 is MNHEY and CDR2 SMNVEV (reference sequence). The CDR3 totals 14 residues. V shed 2 bases and J shed 4 bases, with 9 bases lying between them. The study ran its PCR with 60 Vbeta and 13 Jbeta primers. Using immunoSEQ multiplex PCR, the repertoire was profiled, and TCRdb retains in-frame clones only, with some absent. There are around 150,000 clones in the sample, with over 1% held by the top ten. About this clone: Its antigen is unknown.

General study results and limits: Among donors in an Asian-associated ancestry cluster, a later analysis reportedly found fewer N-insertions than the roughly 730-donor mean.

The receptor's source is a woman aged 60-75 years in good health and CMV-seronegative. The rearrangement uses TRBV27 and TRBJ1-5; D is possibly TRBD1 (5 bases). Material for sequencing was PBMCs. The CDR3 nucleotides are TGTGCCAGCAGTTTAAAGTCAGGGAATCAGCCCCAGCATTTT. Protein product: CASSLKSGNQPQHF.